These T cell receptor beta chains were read from a single sample in a study of T cell repertoires in ileal Crohn's disease. Clones were sequenced by immunoSEQ multiplex PCR, and TCRdb holds only the in-frame ones, with some missing. The sample lists 15,000 to 20,000 clones, under 80% occurring once. The sample was ileal tissue. All receptors derive from an adult with Crohn's disease. Both conserved end residues are part of each CDR3. A D gene is named only where the DNA matches it firmly. Clone size appears in some rows only: once, few, many, or a class for an expanded clone.

V gene,J gene,D gene,clone size,CDR3 protein,CDR3 DNA
TRBV7-7,TRBJ2-7,TRBD1,-,CASSPGTGVFEQYF,TGTGCTAGCAGCCCCGGGACAGGGGTGTTCGAGCAGTACTTC
TRBV6-1,TRBJ2-7,-,-,CASSEQGYEQYF,TGTGCCAGCAGTGAACAGGGATACGAGCAGTACTTC
TRBV6-5,TRBJ1-4,-,few,CASSPPGFEDEKLFF,TGTGCCAGCAGTCCCCCGGGGTTTGAGGATGAAAAACTGTTTTTT
TRBV7-9,TRBJ2-5,-,-,CASSRGETQYF,TGTGCCAGCAGCCGAGGGGAGACCCAGTACTTC
TRBV5-8,TRBJ1-5,-,few,CASSLAVQVENQPQHF,TGTGCCAGCAGCTTGGCTGTACAGGTGGAGAATCAGCCCCAGCATTTT
TRBV11-2,TRBJ1-2,-,once,CASSLGVGGPGYTF,TGTGCCAGCAGCTTAGGGGTGGGGGGGCCTGGCTACACCTTC
TRBV25-1,TRBJ1-2,TRBD1,-,CASSRQGPNYGYTF,TGTGCCAGCAGTAGACAGGGACCAAACTATGGCTACACCTTC
TRBV28,TRBJ2-6,-,few,CASSLGTYSGANVLTF,TGTGCCAGCAGTTTAGGGACATACTCTGGGGCCAACGTCCTGACTTTC
TRBV6-1,TRBJ1-5,TRBD1,-,CASGQGYSNQPQHF,TGTGCCAGCGGACAGGGTTATAGCAATCAGCCCCAGCATTTT
TRBV27,TRBJ1-2,TRBD1,-,CASSSHPGQGFLFGYTF,TGTGCCAGCAGTTCGCACCCGGGACAGGGTTTCCTCTTTGGCTACACCTTC